A selection of T cell receptor beta chains follows, all from one sample in a study of shared clonotypes between healthy human individuals. Profiled with immunoSEQ multiplex PCR; TCRdb holds only in-frame clones, not every one. The sample shows 1.4 million or so clones, 98% to 99% of them seen only once. Material for sequencing was naive CD4+ T cells sorted from blood. The receptors derive from a man between 25 and 39 years old in good health. Both conserved end residues are part of each CDR3. The size entry is marked missing in some rows and otherwise reads once, few, many or a size class.

v_gene,abundance,j_gene,CDR3aa
TRBV5-1,.,TRBJ1-1,CASSSVTATEAFF
TRBV19,.,TRBJ1-5,CASSIREGMGSNQPQHF
TRBV5-4,.,TRBJ2-1,CASSIGLAGRNEQFF
TRBV11-2,.,TRBJ2-5,CASSLRDPQETQYF
TRBV7-8,.,TRBJ1-2,CASSSGGSFGYTF
TRBV7-8,.,TRBJ1-5,CASSVEQGWNQPQHF
TRBV5-4,.,TRBJ2-7,CASSLAGELYEQYF
TRBV9,.,TRBJ2-3,CASSMSTLGDTQYF
TRBV5-1,.,TRBJ1-2,CASSPAGDSNYGYTF
TRBV7-6,once,TRBJ2-5,CASSSVSAAGRQETQYF
TRBV4-1,.,TRBJ2-7,CASSQLPGSLSYEQYF
TRBV4-2,.,TRBJ2-3,CASSQVLWERDTQYF
TRBV5-1,.,TRBJ1-5,CASSLAPNQPQHF
TRBV6-6,.,TRBJ1-1,CASGAGGSMNTEAFF
TRBV19,.,TRBJ1-2,CASSPREGRYTF
TRBV19,.,TRBJ2-1,CASSTYNEQFF
TRBV2,.,TRBJ2-3,CASRGDTDTQYF
TRBV19,.,TRBJ1-5,CASRQSGAQPQHF
TRBV14,.,TRBJ1-4,CASSQDGAGVFF
TRBV21-1,.,TRBJ2-1,CASSKVAGARYNEQFF
TRBV5-1,.,TRBJ2-1,CASSLTGKGEQFF
TRBV27,.,TRBJ2-5,CASGASGRHGSETQYF
TRBV28,once,TRBJ2-7,CAGAESFSYEQYF
TRBV5-4,.,TRBJ2-1,CASSPIEGGNNEQFF
TRBV5-4,.,TRBJ2-2,CASSIRRSGRTGELFF
TRBV5-1,.,TRBJ2-1,CASMDSRGLYNEQFF
TRBV5-8,once,TRBJ2-1,CASSGREQFF
TRBV15,.,TRBJ2-5,CATSNPSGRPETQYF
TRBV5-1,.,TRBJ1-1,CASSPGGGRLGTEAFF
TRBV5-1,.,TRBJ2-2,CASSLSANGRGSTGELFF
TRBV13,few,TRBJ2-7,CASSRDTGYEQYF
TRBV6-5,.,TRBJ2-5,CASRTVIQETQYF
TRBV5-5,once,TRBJ1-2,CASSGRQGGYGYTF
TRBV19,.,TRBJ2-5,CASSIGGLAGKETQYF
TRBV5-6,.,TRBJ1-2,CASSLKGAGGYGYTF
TRBV9,.,TRBJ2-7,CASSVATGNSYEQYF
TRBV28,.,TRBJ2-1,CASSLWAVDGGNEQFF
TRBV19,.,TRBJ1-5,CASSLGTGFLRNQPQHF